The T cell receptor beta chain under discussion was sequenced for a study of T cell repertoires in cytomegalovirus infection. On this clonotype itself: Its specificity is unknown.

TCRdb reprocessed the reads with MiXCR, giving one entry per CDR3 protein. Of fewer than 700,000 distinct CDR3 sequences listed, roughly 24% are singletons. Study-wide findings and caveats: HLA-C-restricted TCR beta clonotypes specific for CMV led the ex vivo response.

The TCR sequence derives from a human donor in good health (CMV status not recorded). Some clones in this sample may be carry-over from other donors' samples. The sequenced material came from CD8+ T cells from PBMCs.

The CDR3 loop reads CASSTLDRAHSEAFF. The CDR3 DNA reads TGTGCCAGCAGTACCCTGGACAGGGCGCACTCTGAAGCTTTCTTT. The chain recombines TRBV28 with TRBJ1-1, with 8 bases fitting TRBD1. V shed 5 bases, J shed 6 bases, and the junction held 11 bases outside the gene matches. Germline-derived CDR1 and CDR2 are MDHEN and SYDVKM. This CDR3 is built from 15 residues.